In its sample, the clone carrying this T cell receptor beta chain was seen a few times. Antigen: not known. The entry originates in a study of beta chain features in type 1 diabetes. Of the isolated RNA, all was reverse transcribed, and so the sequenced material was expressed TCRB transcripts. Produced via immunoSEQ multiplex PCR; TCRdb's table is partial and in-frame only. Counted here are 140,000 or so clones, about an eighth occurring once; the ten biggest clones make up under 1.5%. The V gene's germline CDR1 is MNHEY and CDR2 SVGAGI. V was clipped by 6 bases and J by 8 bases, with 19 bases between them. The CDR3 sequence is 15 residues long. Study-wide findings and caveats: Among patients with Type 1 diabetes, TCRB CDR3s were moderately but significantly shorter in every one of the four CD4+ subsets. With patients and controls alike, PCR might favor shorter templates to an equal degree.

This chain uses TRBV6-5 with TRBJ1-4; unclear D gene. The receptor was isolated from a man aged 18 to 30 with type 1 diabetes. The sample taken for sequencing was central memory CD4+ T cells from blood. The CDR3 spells CASRDPWAAGEKLFF. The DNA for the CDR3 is TGTGCCAGCAGGGATCCTTGGGCCGCGGGGGAAAAACTGTTTTTT.